This T cell receptor beta chain was obtained from a study of PD-L1 blockade in urothelial cancer. About the research overall: Investigators checked blood 3 weeks (second dose) and 6 weeks after treatment start.

The sample's time point: pretreatment peripheral blood. Urothelial carcinoma in patients was locally advanced or metastatic. Clones were read by immunoSEQ multiplex PCR, and TCRdb kept only the in-frame ones, dropping some. Of some 120,000 clones in the sample, about four fifths are singletons; the top ten hold about 2.9%. The CDR3 has 14 residues. Germline V gene sequence: CDR1 SGHTA, CDR2 FQGNSA. Trimming left V 3 bases short and J 1 base short, with 9 bases between. The chain uses TRBV7-2 and TRBJ1-1, with D perhaps matching TRBD1 (5 bases). This sequence originates from a man aged 45-65 years with urothelial cancer. The input for sequencing was PBMCs, taken around atezolizumab (anti-PD-L1) treatment. The CDR3 coding sequence is TGTGCCAGCAGCTTTGGGGCCGGGAACACTGAAGCTTTCTTT. This encodes CASSFGAGNTEAFF.